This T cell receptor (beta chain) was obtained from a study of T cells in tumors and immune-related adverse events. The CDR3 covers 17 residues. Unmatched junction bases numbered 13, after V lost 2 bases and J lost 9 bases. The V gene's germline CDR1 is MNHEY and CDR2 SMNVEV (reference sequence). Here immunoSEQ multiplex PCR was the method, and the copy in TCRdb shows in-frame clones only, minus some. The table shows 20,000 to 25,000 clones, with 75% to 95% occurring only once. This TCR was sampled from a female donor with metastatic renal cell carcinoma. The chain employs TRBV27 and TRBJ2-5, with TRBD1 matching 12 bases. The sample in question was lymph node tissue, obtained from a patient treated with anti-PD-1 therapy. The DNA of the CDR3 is TGTGCCAGCAGTTTAGGGACAGGGGGCCCTTCCAAGAGACCCCAGTACTTC. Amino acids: CASSLGTGGPSKRPQYF.